This T cell receptor beta chain was identified during a study of blood T cell repertoires in COVID-19. The CDR3 covers 14 residues. CDR1 is SGHTA, CDR2 FQGTGA, per germline. V lost 5 bases, J lost 0 bases, and 10 bases lay in between. Original processing notes: Cell counts per sample came from amplifying reference gene primers. The protocol was immunoSEQ multiplex PCR, while the TCRdb copy is restricted to in-frame clones and leaves out a portion. The V and J calls and clone size are taken from that table; D and trimming were inferred from the DNA. The table lists about 160,000 clones, approximately 92% of them singletons, with about 4.5% in the top ten.

Source material: peripheral blood. The rearrangement joins TRBV7-3 to TRBJ1-1; the D is unclear. The sequence came from a woman aged 45-60 years with acute or convalescent COVID-19. The CDR3 region is CASSQNSMNTEAFF. CDR3 bases: TGTGCCAGCAGCCAGAATTCAATGAACACTGAAGCTTTCTTT.